These 7 T cell receptor beta chains share one sample of origin, sequenced in a study of regulatory T cells in long-lasting Graves disease. Time point meaning: newly diagnosed GD, antithyroid drugs for less than 3 months. Scientists built the TCR library using RNA that was extracted from PBMCs. Construction of TCR beta libraries relied on iRepertoire HTBI primers and on Arm-PCR targeting CDR3 regions. TCRdb processed the multiplex PCR reads anew with MiXCR; each CDR3 protein has one entry. The sample lists 550,000 to 600,000 distinct CDR3 sequences, 15% to 20% seen once, with about 12% in the top ten. The sample also formed part of further work on T cells in Graves' hyperthyroidism and ophthalmopathy.

Sequencing was performed on peripheral blood mononuclear cells (PBMCs), taken at new diagnosis, from a patient treated with antithyroid drugs. Receptors were obtained from a young man with Graves disease.

With regard to this clonotype: This may stem from a read error, because a much larger clone lies one nucleotide away. V and J are TRBV2 and TRBJ2-1, with TRBD1 as a possible D gene (5 bases). This CDR3 has 15 residues. The V end was cut by 2 bases, the J end by 5 bases, with 13 bases between. The germline CDR1 and CDR2 sequences are SNHLY and FYNNEI. In DNA form, the CDR3 reads TGTGCCAGCAGTGAACCTCCGGACAAGGACAATGAGCAGTTCTTC. It translates to CASSEPPDKDNEQFF. The full variable domain, in which reference TRBV2 and TRBJ2-1 provide the parts outside the CDR3, is EPEVTQTPSHQVTQMGQEVILRCVPISNHLYFYWYRQILGQKVEFLVSFYNNEISEKSEIFDDQFSVERPDGSNFTLKIRSTKLEDSAMYFCASSEPPDKDNEQFFGPGTRLTVL.

This clonotype has ten or more counts. J is TRBJ2-1 and V is TRBV11-2, with 14 bases fitting TRBD2. The V and J ends lost 4 bases and 10 bases, in that order; junction bases with no gene match: 6. Germline CDR1 is SGHAT and CDR2 is FQNNGV. The CDR3 is 15 amino acids. CDR3 DNA: TGTGCCAGCAGCTCGGGACTAGCGGGAGCCCACGAGCAGTTCTTC. The encoded protein is CASSSGLAGAHEQFF.

This clonotype was picked up many times. The chain carries TRBV6-2 or TRBV6-3 and TRBJ2-7, with no clear D. V lost 2 bases to trimming and J lost 6 bases, with 14 bases between them. The CDR3 extends over 14 amino acids. CDR1 and CDR2 from the germline V gene are MNHEY and SVGEGT. The CDR3 DNA follows: TGTGCCAGCAGTTACGAGAGTTACCGTTCCGAGCAGTACTTC. This sequence encodes CASSYESYRSEQYF.

Details on this clonotype: A much bigger clone sits one base away, suggesting this may be a read error. The V call is TRBV20-1, the J call TRBJ2-5; D is possibly TRBD1 (5 bases). This CDR3 has 14 amino acids. Looked up from germline, CDR1 is DFQATT and CDR2 is SNEGSKA (reference sequence). Between the trimmed V and J ends, which lost 0 bases and 11 bases, there was a span of 19 bases. CDR3: CSARDQGSYNEQYF. Written as DNA, the CDR3 is TGCAGTGCTAGAGATCAGGGCTCCTACAATGAGCAGTACTTC.

The chain couples TRBV6-1 to TRBJ2-7; D possibly matches TRBD1 or TRBD2 (7 bases each). Trimming stripped 7 bases from V and 0 bases from J, with 16 bases between. The germline V gene has CDR1 MNHNS and CDR2 SASEGT. This CDR3 region has 15 residues. The CDR3 DNA reads as TGTGCCAGCATGGGAGGGACAGCTGACTCCTACGAGCAGTACTTC. Encoded protein: CASMGGTADSYEQYF.

The chain recombines TRBV20-1 with TRBJ2-2; D remains unclear. V was trimmed by 4 bases and J by 3 bases, leaving 6 bases between them. Germline V gene sequence: CDR1 DFQATT, CDR2 SNEGSKA (reference sequence). This CDR3 comprises 12 residues. The DNA of the CDR3 is TGCAGTGCTATGGAGTACACCGGGGAGCTGTTTTTT. This codes for CSAMEYTGELFF.

This clonotype was seen more than once but under ten times. V usage is TRBV5-6 and J usage is TRBJ2-7, with 8 bases aligning to TRBD2. The junction had 8 bases not matched to a gene; V was cut back by 5 bases and J by 4 bases. The CDR3 contains 14 residues. The V gene's germline CDR1 is SGHDT and CDR2 YYEEEE. The CDR3 reads CASRLAGGLYEQYF. DNA for the CDR3: TGTGCCAGCAGACTGGCGGGAGGATTATACGAGCAGTACTTC.